These T cell receptor beta chains were read from a single sample in a study of T cells in Graves' hyperthyroidism and ophthalmopathy. TCRdb itself ran the multiplex PCR reads through MiXCR, one entry per CDR3 protein. This table has about 640,000 distinct CDR3 sequences, around 20% appearing once. The sample was blood. The receptors stem from a man aged 25 to 40 with Graves' ophthalmopathy. The CDR3 runs from the conserved cysteine through the conserved F or W. The D gene is left open where the match is weak. Clone size is given for some rows only: seen once, a few or many times, or a class if the clone is expanded.

v_gene	abundance	d_gene	j_gene	CDR3aa	CDR3nt
TRBV11-2	few	TRBD2	TRBJ2-3	CASSLIFSGSSTDTQYF	TGTGCCAGCAGCTTAATTTTTAGCGGGAGCAGCACAGATACGCAGTATTTT
TRBV20-1	few	TRBD2	TRBJ2-7	CSARPGLAGREQYF	TGCAGTGCTAGACCGGGACTAGCGGGAAGGGAGCAGTACTTC
TRBV5-1	NA	TRBD1	TRBJ1-6	CASRRDRNNSPLHF	TGCGCCAGCCGCCGGGACAGGAATAATTCACCCCTCCACTTT
TRBV28	many	NA	TRBJ2-5	CASSFLLGGGAETQYF	TGTGCCAGCAGTTTTCTCTTAGGCGGCGGGGCTGAGACCCAGTACTTC
TRBV6-4	NA	NA	TRBJ2-3	CASSDSSTSSTDTQYF	TGTGCCAGCAGTGACTCGTCCACTTCTAGCACAGATACGCAGTATTTT
TRBV27	few	NA	TRBJ2-7	CASSQLLGTSYEQYF	TGTGCCAGCAGTCAGCTACTAGGGACCTCCTACGAGCAGTACTTC
TRBV20-1	NA	TRBD1	TRBJ1-6	CSARWTGHNSPLHF	TGCAGTGCTCGGTGGACAGGGCATAATTCACCCCTCCACTTT
TRBV4-3	NA	NA	TRBJ2-7	CASSQEAGYEQYF	TGCGCCAGCAGCCAAGAGGCCGGCTACGAGCAGTACTTC
TRBV7-9	NA	NA	TRBJ2-1	CASSLEGSGNEQFF	TGTGCCAGCAGCTTAGAGGGGTCGGGCAATGAGCAGTTCTTC
TRBV28	NA	NA	TRBJ1-5	CASIDVPARAQPQHF	TGTGCCAGCATCGACGTTCCGGCCAGGGCGCAGCCCCAGCATTTT
TRBV6-1	NA	TRBD2	TRBJ2-1	CASSTTLAGHNEQFF	TGTGCCAGCAGTACTACACTAGCGGGGCACAATGAGCAGTTCTTC
TRBV11-1	many	TRBD2	TRBJ2-3	CASSLRRESTDTQYF	TGTGCCAGCAGCTTGAGGCGGGAGAGCACAGATACGCAGTATTTT
TRBV14	NA	NA	TRBJ2-5	CASSQGVLRETQYF	TGTGCCAGCAGCCAGGGGGTCTTGCGGGAGACCCAGTACTTC
TRBV12-3/TRBV12-4	NA	NA	TRBJ2-5	CASRFLGQETQYF	TGTGCCAGCAGATTTCTGGGCCAAGAGACCCAGTACTTC
TRBV28	NA	NA	TRBJ1-6	CASITGRYPLHF	TGTGCCAGTATAACAGGGCGGTACCCCCTCCACTTT
TRBV7-9	many	TRBD2	TRBJ2-7	CASSPSGIGYEQYF	TGTGCCAGTAGCCCGAGCGGGATCGGGTACGAGCAGTACTTC